This T cell receptor (beta chain) was observed in a study of neurological immune-mediated disorders. TCRdb ran MiXCR on the 5' RACE reads and lists one entry per CDR3 protein. In the table there are about 48,000 distinct CDR3 sequences, 10% of which are singletons. The CDR3 extends over 14 amino acids. V lost 1 base and J 2 bases, leaving 12 bases between the germline ends. Germline V gene sequence: CDR1 SQVTM, CDR2 ANQGSEA. Sequencing input: PBMCs. The TCR originated in a woman in her 40s with HTLV-1-associated myelopathy (HAM/TSP). V and J are TRBV29-1 and TRBJ2-7, with D possibly TRBD1 on 6 matching bases. DNA of the CDR3: TGCAGCGTTGAAGGGGGCCAGGGGACCTACGAGCAGTACTTC. Amino acids: CSVEGGQGTYEQYF.